Presented here are 26 T cell receptor beta chains from one specimen sequenced in a study of identical twins. One entry per CDR3 protein results from TCRdb running MiXCR on the 5' RACE reads. Of around 1.7 million distinct CDR3 sequences in the sample, less than 35% are singletons; the top ten hold 0.25% to 0.3%. Sequencing was performed on cord blood. Every receptor here comes from a newborn girl in good health.

This rearrangement joins TRBV20-1 to TRBJ2-5; maybe TRBD2 (5 bases). Germline V lookup: CDR1 DFQATT, CDR2 SNEGSKA (reference sequence). Trimming pared 3 bases from V and 0 bases from J, leaving 8 bases between. The CDR3 spans 13 residues. CDR3: CSASSGYQETQYF. CDR3 DNA sequence: TGCAGTGCTAGTTCGGGGTACCAAGAGACCCAGTACTTC.

This clonotype appeared a few times. V usage is TRBV20-1 and J usage is TRBJ1-5; D gene uncertain. The germline CDR1 and CDR2 sequences are DFQATT and SNEGSKA (reference sequence). This CDR3 is built from 14 residues. V lost 6 bases and J lost 3, with 15 bases in between. As DNA, the CDR3 is TGCAGTGCCCAAGGGAAGGGTGACAATCAGCCCCAGCATTTT. It translates to CSAQGKGDNQPQHF.

V is TRBV12-3 or TRBV12-4 and J is TRBJ2-2; TRBD2 matches 16 bases. This CDR3 comprises 17 residues. The junction had 6 bases not matched to a gene; V was cut back by 7 bases and J by 4 bases. CDR3 protein: CASNPGTSGRGTGELFF. The CDR3 bases are TGTGCCAGCAATCCCGGGACTAGCGGGAGGGGCACCGGGGAGCTGTTTTTT.

The gene calls are TRBV7-2 and TRBJ1-4, with no clear D. Trimming took 4 bases from V and 7 from J, leaving 16 bases between them. Germline loops: CDR1 SGHTA, CDR2 FQGNSA. The CDR3 consists of 15 residues. CDR3 sequence reads: CASSYGPGRSEKLFF. The CDR3 coding sequence is TGTGCCAGCAGCTATGGGCCCGGGAGGAGTGAAAAACTGTTTTTT.

The chain uses TRBV4-2 and TRBJ2-1, with 7 positions matching TRBD2. Germline V gives CDR1 LGHNA, CDR2 YNFKEQ. The V segment lost 4 bases and the J segment 3 bases; nucleotides outside the gene matches: 3. The CDR3 runs to 14 residues. In nucleotides, the CDR3 is TGTGCCAGCAGCCCCGGGAGGAACTACAATGAGCAGTTCTTC. Its protein product is CASSPGRNYNEQFF.

The sample holds a few counts of this clonotype. The chain joins TRBV9 to TRBJ1-2, with a weak D call TRBD1 (5 bases). Germline CDR1 SGDLS, CDR2 YYNGEE. The CDR3 is 12 residues long. Trimming left V 3 bases short and J 6 bases short, with 9 bases between. Written as DNA, the CDR3 is TGTGCCAGCAGCGCCGCAGGGCATGGCTACACCTTC. It yields the protein CASSAAGHGYTF.

The chain employs TRBV20-1 and TRBJ1-5, with D unresolved. CDR1 is DFQATT, CDR2 SNEGSKA, per germline (reference sequence). V lost 4 bases to trimming and J lost 0 bases, with 16 bases between them. The CDR3 spans 16 residues. The CDR3 nucleotides read TGCAGTGCTACTTGGGTCCGGGCCTATAGCAATCAGCCCCAGCATTTT. Translated: CSATWVRAYSNQPQHF.

This clonotype was seen just once. The genes are TRBV5-1 and TRBJ2-4; 8 nucleotides match TRBD2. Per germline, CDR1 SGHRS and CDR2 YFSETQ. Losses at the gene ends were 0 bases for V and 13 bases for J; bases not matched to a gene: 12. There are 15 residues in the CDR3. In nucleotides, the CDR3 is TGCGCCAGCAGCTTGGTGGCGACTAGCGACAGTGAGCAGTACTTC. The encoded protein is CASSLVATSDSEQYF.

This clonotype was seen many times. The chain has TRBV20-1 and TRBJ1-2; D not certain. The V and J ends lost 2 bases and 1 base respectively, with 5 bases between them. Germline lookup yields CDR1 DFQATT and CDR2 SNEGSKA (reference sequence). The CDR3 length is 12 residues. DNA of the CDR3: TGCAGTGCTAGATGGTTTAACTATGGCTACACCTTC. It specifies CSARWFNYGYTF.

The J gene is TRBJ1-1, the V gene TRBV20-1; D unclear. CDR1 DFQATT and CDR2 SNEGSKA come from the germline V gene (reference sequence). CDR3 length: 13 amino acids. With 5 bases removed from V and 1 base from J, the gap between germline ends came to 11 bases. CDR3 in DNA: TGCAGTGCTGGAGGGTGGGGGAACACTGAAGCTTTCTTT. Its protein product is CSAGGWGNTEAFF.

The V and J genes are TRBV20-1 and TRBJ1-1; D unclear. The germline V and J ends were trimmed by 2 bases and 5 bases, with 12 bases remaining between them. The CDR3 is 13 amino acids. Germline assignment: CDR1 DFQATT and CDR2 SNEGSKA (reference sequence). CDR3 in amino acids: CSARREASTEAFF. As DNA, the CDR3 is TGCAGTGCTAGACGTGAGGCCTCAACTGAAGCTTTCTTT.

This clonotype was recorded a few times. The gene calls are TRBV3-1 and TRBJ2-3, with 7 bases aligning to TRBD2. The germline V gene encodes CDR1 LGHDT and CDR2 YNNKEL (reference sequence). This CDR3 has 15 residues. Unmatched junction bases numbered 8, after V lost 2 bases and J lost 6 bases. As DNA, the CDR3 is TGTGCCAGCAGCCAAATGAGCGGGAAGAGGGATACGCAGTATTTT. Translating gives CASSQMSGKRDTQYF.

This rearrangement joins TRBV28 to TRBJ1-3; weak D call: TRBD1 (5 bases). CDR3 length: 18 residues. The V gene lost 1 base and the J gene lost 0 bases, with 16 bases spanning the gap. Germline CDR1 reads MDHEN; CDR2 reads SYDVKM. CDR3 amino acids: CASSLYTWGRSSGNTIYF. The DNA of the CDR3 is TGTGCCAGCAGTTTATACACTTGGGGGAGATCCTCTGGAAACACCATATATTTT.

This clonotype has more than one count but fewer than ten. The chain combines TRBV3-1 with TRBJ2-7, with 9 bases lining up with TRBD1. Germline V lookup: CDR1 LGHDT, CDR2 YNNKEL (reference sequence). The CDR3 runs to 17 residues. Germline trimming cut 0 bases from V and 4 bases from J; bases unmatched to any gene: 10. CDR3 protein: CASSQDRPDRGEYEQYF. As DNA, the CDR3 is TGTGCCAGCAGCCAAGATAGGCCGGACAGGGGAGAATACGAGCAGTACTTC.

This clonotype was seen more than once but under ten times. This sequence joins TRBV5-1 and TRBJ1-1; 8 bases are shared with TRBD1. The CDR3 sequence is 16 residues long. Germline V gene lookup returns CDR1 SGHRS and CDR2 YFSETQ. V gave up 4 bases and J gave up 1 base; unmatched junction bases: 9. The CDR3 sequence: CASSRDTGGPNTEAFF. CDR3 nucleotide sequence: TGCGCCAGCAGCCGTGATACAGGGGGTCCGAACACTGAAGCTTTCTTT. Complete variable domain (other parts from reference TRBV5-1 and TRBJ1-1): KAGVTQTPRYLIKTRGQQVTLSCSPISGHRSVSWYQQTPGQGLQFLFEYFSETQRNKGNFPGRFSGRQFSNSRSEMNVSTLELGDSALYLCASSRDTGGPNTEAFFGQGTRLTVV.

The V and J genes are TRBV18 and TRBJ2-3; D remains ambiguous. The CDR3 covers 15 residues. V was pared by 0 bases and J by 4 bases, with 11 bases between. CDR1 and CDR2 (germline): KGHSH, LQKENI. DNA for the CDR3: TGTGCCAGCTCACCACCGATGGTAGCCCCAGATACGCAGTATTTT. This gives the protein CASSPPMVAPDTQYF.

This sequence joins TRBV6-1 and TRBJ2-3; a possible D gene is TRBD2 (6 bases). The CDR3 is 15 residues long. V was trimmed by 3 bases and J by 4 bases, leaving 14 bases between them. The germline gives CDR1 MNHNS, CDR2 SASEGT. CDR3 loop: CASSDPWGGSDTQYF. CDR3 bases: TGTGCCAGCAGTGATCCCTGGGGAGGTTCAGATACGCAGTATTTT.

This clonotype has only a few counts. The chain joins TRBV25-1 to TRBJ1-5; D unclear. CDR1 is MGHDK and CDR2 is SYGVNS in the germline V gene. Between the trimmed V and J ends, which lost 3 bases and 14 bases, there was a span of 14 bases. The CDR3 covers 12 residues. The chain's CDR3 is CASSDLPRWKHF. CDR3 in DNA: TGTGCCAGCAGTGACCTCCCCCGGTGGAAGCATTTT.

V usage is TRBV18 and J usage is TRBJ2-3; D ambiguous. This CDR3 has 15 residues. Germline-derived CDR1 and CDR2 are KGHSH and LQKENI. With 0 bases removed from V and 0 bases from J, the gap between germline ends came to 7 bases. In DNA, the CDR3 is TGTGCCAGCTCACCACCTAGACGAAGCACAGATACGCAGTATTTT. The encoded protein is CASSPPRRSTDTQYF.

V gene TRBV25-1 combines with J gene TRBJ2-3, with D perhaps assigned TRBD1 or TRBD2 (6 bases each). Trimming removed 3 bases from V and 6 bases from J, with 16 bases in between. CDR1 and CDR2 from the germline V gene are MGHDK and SYGVNS. This CDR3 has 15 residues. This chain's CDR3 is CASSDTVRGADTQYF. Written as DNA, the CDR3 is TGTGCCAGCAGTGATACGGTGAGGGGGGCGGATACGCAGTATTTT.

CDR3 sequence reads: CSFQDPAGGADTQYF. The CDR3 DNA sequence: TGCAGTTTCCAGGACCCAGCGGGGGGGGCGGATACGCAGTATTTT. The chain recombines TRBV20-1 with TRBJ2-3; 10 bases map to TRBD2. J lost 6 bases, V lost 8 bases, and 14 bases had no gene match. The germline gives CDR1 DFQATT, CDR2 SNEGSKA (reference sequence). The CDR3 has 15 amino acids.

This chain connects TRBV29-1 to TRBJ1-1; D is ambiguous. The CDR3 totals 13 residues. Trimming took 2 bases from V and 0 from J, leaving 7 bases between them. Germline V gene lookup returns CDR1 SQVTM and CDR2 ANQGSEA. The CDR3 loop reads CSVERLMNTEAFF. The CDR3, as DNA: TGCAGCGTTGAAAGGTTGATGAACACTGAAGCTTTCTTT.

The chain links TRBV28 to TRBJ2-1, with 13 bases lining up with TRBD2. From germline, CDR1 is MDHEN and CDR2 SYDVKM. This CDR3 contains 17 residues. V shed 6 bases and J 7 bases; nucleotides not matched to a gene: 12. The CDR3 bases are TGTGCCAGCAGCCTTGGGGCCGGGACTAGCGGGATGAATGAGCAGTTCTTC. Translation: CASSLGAGTSGMNEQFF.

This clonotype was detected ten times or more. J is TRBJ1-2 and V is TRBV6-6; 7 bases agree with TRBD1. The CDR3 consists of 13 residues. CDR1 MNHNY and CDR2 SVGAGI come from the germline V gene (reference sequence). The J segment lost 3 bases and the V segment lost 2 bases, leaving 0 bases of the junction unmatched. The CDR3 here is CASSYTGDYGYTF. The CDR3 DNA sequence: TGTGCCAGCAGTTACACAGGGGACTATGGCTACACCTTC.

This clonotype has only a few counts. The CDR3 DNA is TGTGCCAGCAGCTTAGAGGGGACAGGGATGGAGACCCAGTACTTC. The encoded protein is CASSLEGTGMETQYF. V is TRBV7-9 and J is TRBJ2-5; 9 nucleotides agree with TRBD1. The CDR3 has 15 residues. Germline V gives CDR1 SEHNR, CDR2 FQNEAQ (reference sequence). The V and J ends lost 1 base and 5 bases, in that order; junction bases with no gene match: 5.

The chain combines TRBV20-1 with TRBJ2-1, with TRBD2 identical over 11 bases. This CDR3 has 12 residues. Trimming cost V 7 bases and J 7 bases; bases outside gene matches: 3. CDR1 and CDR2 (germline): DFQATT, SNEGSKA (reference sequence). Here the CDR3 DNA reads TGCAGTGTAGCGGGAGGGTTGAATGAGCAGTTCTTC. Encoded protein: CSVAGGLNEQFF.